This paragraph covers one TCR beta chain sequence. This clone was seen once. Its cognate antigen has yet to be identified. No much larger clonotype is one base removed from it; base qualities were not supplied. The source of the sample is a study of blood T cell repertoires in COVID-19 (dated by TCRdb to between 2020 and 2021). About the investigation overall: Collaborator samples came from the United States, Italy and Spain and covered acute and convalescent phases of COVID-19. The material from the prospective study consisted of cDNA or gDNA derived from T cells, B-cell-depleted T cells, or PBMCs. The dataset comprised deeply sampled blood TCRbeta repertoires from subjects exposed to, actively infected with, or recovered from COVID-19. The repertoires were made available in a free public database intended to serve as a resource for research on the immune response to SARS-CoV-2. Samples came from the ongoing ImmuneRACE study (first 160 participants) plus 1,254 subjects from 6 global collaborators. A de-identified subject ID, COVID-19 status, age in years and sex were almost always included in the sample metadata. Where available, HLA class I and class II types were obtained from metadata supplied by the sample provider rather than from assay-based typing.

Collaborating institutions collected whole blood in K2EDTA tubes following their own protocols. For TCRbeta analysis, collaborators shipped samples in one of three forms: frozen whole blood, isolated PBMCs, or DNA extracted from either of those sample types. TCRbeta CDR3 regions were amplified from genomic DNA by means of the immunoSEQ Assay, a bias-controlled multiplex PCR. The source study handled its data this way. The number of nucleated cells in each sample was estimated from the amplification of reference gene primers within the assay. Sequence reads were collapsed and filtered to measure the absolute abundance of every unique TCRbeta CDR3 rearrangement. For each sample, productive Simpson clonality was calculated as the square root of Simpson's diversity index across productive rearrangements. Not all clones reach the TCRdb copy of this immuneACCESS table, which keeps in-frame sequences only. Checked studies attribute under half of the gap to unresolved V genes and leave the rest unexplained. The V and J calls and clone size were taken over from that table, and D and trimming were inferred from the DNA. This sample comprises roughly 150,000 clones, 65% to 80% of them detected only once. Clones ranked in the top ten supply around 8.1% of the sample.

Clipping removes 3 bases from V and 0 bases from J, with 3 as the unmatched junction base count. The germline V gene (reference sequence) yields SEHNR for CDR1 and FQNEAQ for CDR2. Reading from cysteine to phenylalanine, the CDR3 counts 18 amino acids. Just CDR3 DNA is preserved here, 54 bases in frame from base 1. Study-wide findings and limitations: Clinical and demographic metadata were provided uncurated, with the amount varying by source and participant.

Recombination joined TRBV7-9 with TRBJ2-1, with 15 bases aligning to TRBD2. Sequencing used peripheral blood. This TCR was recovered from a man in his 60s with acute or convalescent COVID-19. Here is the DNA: TGTGCCAGCAGCTTGGGACTAGCGGGGGGTTCCTCCTACAATGAGCAGTTCTTC. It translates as CASSLGLAGGSSYNEQFF.